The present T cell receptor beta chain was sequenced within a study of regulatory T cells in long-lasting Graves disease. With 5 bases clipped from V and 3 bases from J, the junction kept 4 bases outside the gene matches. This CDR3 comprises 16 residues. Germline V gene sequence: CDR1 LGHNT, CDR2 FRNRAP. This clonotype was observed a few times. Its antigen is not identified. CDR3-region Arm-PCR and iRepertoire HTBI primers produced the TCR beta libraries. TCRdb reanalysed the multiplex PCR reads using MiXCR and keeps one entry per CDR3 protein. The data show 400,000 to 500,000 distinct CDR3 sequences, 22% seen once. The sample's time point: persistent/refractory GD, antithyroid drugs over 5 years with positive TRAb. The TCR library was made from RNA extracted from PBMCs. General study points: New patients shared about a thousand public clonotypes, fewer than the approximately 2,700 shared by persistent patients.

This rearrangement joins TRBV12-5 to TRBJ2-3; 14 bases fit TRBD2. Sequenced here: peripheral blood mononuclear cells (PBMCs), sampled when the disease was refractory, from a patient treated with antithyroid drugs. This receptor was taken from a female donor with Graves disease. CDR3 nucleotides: TGTGCTAGTGGTACGGGACTAGCGGGAGTTACAGATACGCAGTATTTT. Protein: CASGTGLAGVTDTQYF.